The rows below give T cell receptor beta chains drawn from one sample of a study of Graves' ophthalmopathy and Graves' hyperthyroidism. TCRdb re-derived calls from the multiplex PCR reads in MiXCR, one entry per CDR3 protein. This table has 350,000 to 450,000 distinct CDR3 sequences, under 25% appearing once. The sequenced material came from peripheral blood. Receptors were obtained from a woman aged 18-30 years with stable Graves' hyperthyroidism. Both conserved end residues are part of each CDR3. Fields, in order: CDR3 DNA, CDR3 protein, D gene, J gene, clone size, V gene. The D gene is left open where the match is weak. Size is stated for part of the rows, as once, few or many counts, or as a class when the clone is expanded.

CDR3nt: TGCAGTGCTGGGAGGGATGCCCTAAGCGAGCAGTACTTC; CDR3aa: CSAGRDALSEQYF; d_gene: TRBD2; j_gene: TRBJ2-7; abundance: many; v_gene: TRBV20-1
CDR3nt: TGTGCCAGCAGCCCCGCCGTCAGCTCCTACGAGCAGTACTTC; CDR3aa: CASSPAVSSYEQYF; d_gene: -; j_gene: TRBJ2-7; abundance: -; v_gene: TRBV11-2
CDR3nt: TGCAGTGCTAGTGACCGGGGGGGTTACACCTTC; CDR3aa: CSASDRGGYTF; d_gene: -; j_gene: TRBJ1-2; abundance: -; v_gene: TRBV20-1
CDR3nt: TGTGCCAGCAGGCCTGGGGGGGAGACCCCCTACGAGCAGTACTTC; CDR3aa: CASRPGGETPYEQYF; d_gene: TRBD2; j_gene: TRBJ2-7; abundance: many; v_gene: TRBV6-1
CDR3nt: TGCGCCAGCAGCTTGGGACAGCTAGACACCGGGGAGCTGTTTTTT; CDR3aa: CASSLGQLDTGELFF; d_gene: -; j_gene: TRBJ2-2; abundance: many; v_gene: TRBV5-1
CDR3nt: TGTGCCAGCAATACAGGGTTTGGTGAGACCCAGTACTTC; CDR3aa: CASNTGFGETQYF; d_gene: -; j_gene: TRBJ2-5; abundance: many; v_gene: TRBV6-5
CDR3nt: TGTGCCACCAGCAGAGAACTCGTCGTCCGGGAGAGGTACGAGCAGTACTTC; CDR3aa: CATSRELVVRERYEQYF; d_gene: -; j_gene: TRBJ2-7; abundance: many; v_gene: TRBV15
CDR3nt: TGTGCCTGGAGTGATGGGGCCCCAGAGACCCAGTACTTC; CDR3aa: CAWSDGAPETQYF; d_gene: -; j_gene: TRBJ2-5; abundance: many; v_gene: TRBV30
CDR3nt: TGTGCCAGCAGCCTCACGGGGGGCGGGAGGGCCTACGAGCAGTACTTC; CDR3aa: CASSLTGGGRAYEQYF; d_gene: TRBD2; j_gene: TRBJ2-7; abundance: many; v_gene: TRBV9
CDR3nt: TGCAGCGTTGAAGTCTCCTACGAGCAGTACTTC; CDR3aa: CSVEVSYEQYF; d_gene: -; j_gene: TRBJ2-7; abundance: -; v_gene: TRBV29-1
CDR3nt: TGCAGCGTTGGGTCGGACGGGACAGGGGTAGGGGAGCAGTACTTC; CDR3aa: CSVGSDGTGVGEQYF; d_gene: TRBD1; j_gene: TRBJ2-7; abundance: many; v_gene: TRBV29-1
CDR3nt: TGTGCCAGCAGCTCTTTACTGCCGTTACCGGGTACTGAAGCTTTCTTT; CDR3aa: CASSSLLPLPGTEAFF; d_gene: -; j_gene: TRBJ1-1; abundance: -; v_gene: TRBV11-1
CDR3nt: TGTGCCAGCAGCTTAGCGGTGGGATCTAACTATGGCTACACCTTC; CDR3aa: CASSLAVGSNYGYTF; d_gene: -; j_gene: TRBJ1-2; abundance: many; v_gene: TRBV7-2
CDR3nt: TGTGCCAGCAGTCGGGCGGACAGGGTTGGCTACACCTTC; CDR3aa: CASSRADRVGYTF; d_gene: TRBD1; j_gene: TRBJ1-2; abundance: -; v_gene: TRBV12-3/TRBV12-4
CDR3nt: TGTGCCAGCAGTGACAGGGCCGGGGGTCAGCCCCAGCATTTT; CDR3aa: CASSDRAGGQPQHF; d_gene: -; j_gene: TRBJ1-5; abundance: many; v_gene: TRBV2
CDR3nt: TGTGCTAGTGCAGCCTGGGGACAGGGTAAAACTGAAGCTTTCTTT; CDR3aa: CASAAWGQGKTEAFF; d_gene: TRBD1; j_gene: TRBJ1-1; abundance: -; v_gene: TRBV12-5
CDR3nt: TGTGCCAGCAGTTTCCCCAACAGGGCACCTGGTTATGGCTACACCTTC; CDR3aa: CASSFPNRAPGYGYTF; d_gene: -; j_gene: TRBJ1-2; abundance: few; v_gene: TRBV28
CDR3nt: TGCAGTGCTAGGGCCTTGCTAGCGGGAGGGCGGACCGGGGAGCTGTTTTTT; CDR3aa: CSARALLAGGRTGELFF; d_gene: TRBD2; j_gene: TRBJ2-2; abundance: many; v_gene: TRBV20-1
CDR3nt: TGTGCCAGCAGCTTAAGGTGGGCCGTGAACACTGAAGCTTTCTTT; CDR3aa: CASSLRWAVNTEAFF; d_gene: -; j_gene: TRBJ1-1; abundance: many; v_gene: TRBV7-2
CDR3nt: TGTGCCAGCAGCGATGGACTAAATGGCTACACCTTC; CDR3aa: CASSDGLNGYTF; d_gene: -; j_gene: TRBJ1-2; abundance: many; v_gene: TRBV7-2
CDR3nt: TGTGCCAGCAGATCCCGGACAGCTAGCGGCCGCGCCTACGAGCAGTACTTC; CDR3aa: CASRSRTASGRAYEQYF; d_gene: -; j_gene: TRBJ2-7; abundance: many; v_gene: TRBV6-4
CDR3nt: TGTGCCAGCAGTCCCCTCGCGGGAGACGAGCAGTACTTC; CDR3aa: CASSPLAGDEQYF; d_gene: TRBD2; j_gene: TRBJ2-7; abundance: many; v_gene: TRBV12-3/TRBV12-4
CDR3nt: TGTGCCAGCCGGACAGACATGAACACTGAAGCTTTCTTT; CDR3aa: CASRTDMNTEAFF; d_gene: -; j_gene: TRBJ1-1; abundance: few; v_gene: TRBV6-1